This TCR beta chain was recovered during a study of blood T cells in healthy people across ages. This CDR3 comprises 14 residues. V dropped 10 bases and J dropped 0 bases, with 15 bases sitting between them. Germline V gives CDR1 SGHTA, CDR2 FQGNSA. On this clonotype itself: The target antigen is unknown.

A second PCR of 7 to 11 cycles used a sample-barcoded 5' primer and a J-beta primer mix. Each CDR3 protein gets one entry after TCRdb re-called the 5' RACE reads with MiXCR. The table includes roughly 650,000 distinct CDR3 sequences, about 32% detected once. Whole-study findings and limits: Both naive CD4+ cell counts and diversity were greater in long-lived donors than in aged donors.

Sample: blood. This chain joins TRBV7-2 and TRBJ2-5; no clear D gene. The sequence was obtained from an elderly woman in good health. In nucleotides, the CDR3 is TGTGCCACCACGCTCCAGGCCTACCAAGAGACCCAGTACTTC. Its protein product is CATTLQAYQETQYF.